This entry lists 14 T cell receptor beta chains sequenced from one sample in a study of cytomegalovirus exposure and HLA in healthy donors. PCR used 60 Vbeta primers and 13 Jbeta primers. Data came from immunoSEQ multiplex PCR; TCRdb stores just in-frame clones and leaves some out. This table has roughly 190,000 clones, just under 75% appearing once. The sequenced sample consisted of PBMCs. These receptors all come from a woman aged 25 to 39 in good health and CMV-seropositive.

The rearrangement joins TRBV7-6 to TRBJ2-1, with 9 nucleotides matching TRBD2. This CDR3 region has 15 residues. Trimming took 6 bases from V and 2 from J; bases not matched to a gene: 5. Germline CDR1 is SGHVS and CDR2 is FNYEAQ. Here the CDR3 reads CASRPLAGAYNEQFF. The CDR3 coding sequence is TGTGCCAGCAGACCGTTAGCGGGAGCCTACAATGAGCAGTTCTTC.

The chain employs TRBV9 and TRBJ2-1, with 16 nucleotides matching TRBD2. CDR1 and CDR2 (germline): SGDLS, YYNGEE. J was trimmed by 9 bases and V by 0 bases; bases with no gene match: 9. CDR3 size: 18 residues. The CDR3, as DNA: TGTGCCAGCAGCGTAGCAGAGACCGGGACTAGCGGGAGGGCTGAGCAGTTCTTC. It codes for CASSVAETGTSGRAEQFF.

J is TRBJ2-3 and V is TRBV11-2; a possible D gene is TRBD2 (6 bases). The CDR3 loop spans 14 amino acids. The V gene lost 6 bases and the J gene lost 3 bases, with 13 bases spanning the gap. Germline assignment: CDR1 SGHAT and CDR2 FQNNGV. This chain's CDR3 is CASSLEGLTDTQYF. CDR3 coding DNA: TGTGCCAGCAGTCTGGAGGGGTTGACAGATACGCAGTATTTT.

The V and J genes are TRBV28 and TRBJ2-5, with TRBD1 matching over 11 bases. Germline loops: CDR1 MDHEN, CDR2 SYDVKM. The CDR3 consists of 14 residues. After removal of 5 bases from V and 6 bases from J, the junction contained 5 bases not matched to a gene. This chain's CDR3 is CASSGTGGLKTQYF. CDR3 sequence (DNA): TGTGCCAGCAGTGGGACAGGGGGTTTGAAGACCCAGTACTTC.

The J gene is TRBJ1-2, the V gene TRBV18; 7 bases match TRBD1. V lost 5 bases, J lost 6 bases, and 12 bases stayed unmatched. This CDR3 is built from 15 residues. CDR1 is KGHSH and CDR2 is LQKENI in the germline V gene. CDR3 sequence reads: CASSSLDRLQDGYTF. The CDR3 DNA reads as TGTGCCAGCTCATCTTTGGACAGGCTTCAAGATGGCTACACCTTC.

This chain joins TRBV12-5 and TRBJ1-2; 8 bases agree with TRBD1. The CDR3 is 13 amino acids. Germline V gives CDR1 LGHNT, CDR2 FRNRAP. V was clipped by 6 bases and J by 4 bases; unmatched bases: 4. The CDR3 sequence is CASGGTGLYGYTF. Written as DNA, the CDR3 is TGTGCTAGTGGGGGGACAGGACTCTATGGCTACACCTTC.

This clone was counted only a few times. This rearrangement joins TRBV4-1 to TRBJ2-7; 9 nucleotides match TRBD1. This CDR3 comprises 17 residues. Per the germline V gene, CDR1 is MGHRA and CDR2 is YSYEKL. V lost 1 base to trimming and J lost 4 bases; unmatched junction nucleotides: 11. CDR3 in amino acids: CASSQVPPGQGRYEQYF. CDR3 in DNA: TGCGCCAGCAGCCAAGTCCCACCGGGACAGGGTAGGTACGAGCAGTACTTC.

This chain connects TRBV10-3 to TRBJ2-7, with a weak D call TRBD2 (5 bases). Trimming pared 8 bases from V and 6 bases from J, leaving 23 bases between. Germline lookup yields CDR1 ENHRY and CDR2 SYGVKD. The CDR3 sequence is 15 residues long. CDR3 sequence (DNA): TGTGCCATCCGTCCGGACTGGAACCTCTCGGGCGAGCAGTACTTC. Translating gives CAIRPDWNLSGEQYF.

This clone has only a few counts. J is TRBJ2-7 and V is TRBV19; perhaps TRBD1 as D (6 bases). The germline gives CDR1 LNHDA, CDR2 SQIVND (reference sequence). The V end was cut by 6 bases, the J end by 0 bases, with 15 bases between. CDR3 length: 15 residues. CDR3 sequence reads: CASRHKSGASYEQYF. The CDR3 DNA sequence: TGTGCCAGTAGGCACAAATCAGGGGCCTCCTACGAGCAGTACTTC.

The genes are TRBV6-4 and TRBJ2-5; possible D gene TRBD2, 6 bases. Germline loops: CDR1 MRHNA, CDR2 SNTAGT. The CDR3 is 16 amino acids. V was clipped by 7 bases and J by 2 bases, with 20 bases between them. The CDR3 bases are TGTGCCAGCAAAAGGGGCCTAGCGCAACCTCAAGAGACCCAGTACTTC. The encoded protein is CASKRGLAQPQETQYF.

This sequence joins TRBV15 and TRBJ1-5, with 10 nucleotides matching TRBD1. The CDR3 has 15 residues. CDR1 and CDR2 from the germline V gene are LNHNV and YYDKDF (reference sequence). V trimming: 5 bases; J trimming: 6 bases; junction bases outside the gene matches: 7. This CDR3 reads CATSPDRGHSQPQHF. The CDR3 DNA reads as TGTGCCACCAGCCCAGACAGGGGGCACAGTCAGCCCCAGCATTTT.

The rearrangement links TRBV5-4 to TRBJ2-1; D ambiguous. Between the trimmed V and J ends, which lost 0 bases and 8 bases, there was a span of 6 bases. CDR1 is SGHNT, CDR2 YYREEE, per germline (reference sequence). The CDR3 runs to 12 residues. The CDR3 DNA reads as TGTGCCAGCAGCTTGGGAAGCGATGAGCAGTTCTTC. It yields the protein CASSLGSDEQFF.

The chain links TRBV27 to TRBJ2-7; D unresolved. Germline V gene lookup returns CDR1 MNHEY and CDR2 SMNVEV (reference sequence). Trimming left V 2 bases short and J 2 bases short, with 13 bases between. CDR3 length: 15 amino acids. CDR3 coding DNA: TGTGCCAGCAGTTTAGGTAAAGCGTCTACCTACGAGCAGTACTTC. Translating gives CASSLGKASTYEQYF.

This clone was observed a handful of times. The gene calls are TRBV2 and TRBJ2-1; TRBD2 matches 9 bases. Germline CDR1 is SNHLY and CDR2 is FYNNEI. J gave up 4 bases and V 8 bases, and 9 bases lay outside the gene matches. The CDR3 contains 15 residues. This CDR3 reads CASGAGGLVYNEQFF. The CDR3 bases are TGTGCCAGCGGTGCGGGAGGGCTAGTGTACAATGAGCAGTTCTTC.